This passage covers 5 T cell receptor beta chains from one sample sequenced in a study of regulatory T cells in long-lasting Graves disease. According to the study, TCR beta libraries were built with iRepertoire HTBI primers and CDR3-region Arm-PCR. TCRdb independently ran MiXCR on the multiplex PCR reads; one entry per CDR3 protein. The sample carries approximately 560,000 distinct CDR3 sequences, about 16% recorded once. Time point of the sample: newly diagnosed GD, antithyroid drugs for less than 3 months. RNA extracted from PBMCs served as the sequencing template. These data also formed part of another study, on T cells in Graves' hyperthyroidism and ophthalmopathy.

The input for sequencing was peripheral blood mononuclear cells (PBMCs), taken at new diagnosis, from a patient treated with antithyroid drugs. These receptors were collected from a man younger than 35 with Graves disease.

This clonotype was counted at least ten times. The CDR3 sequence is CASSVGTGVDTQYF. As DNA, the CDR3 is TGTGCCAGCAGCGTCGGGACAGGGGTCGATACGCAGTATTTT. The V and J genes are TRBV11-1 and TRBJ2-3, with 10 bases that match TRBD1. Germline values: CDR1 SGHAT, CDR2 FQDESV (reference sequence). The CDR3 runs to 14 residues. The junction had 5 bases not matched to a gene; V was cut back by 5 bases and J by 6 bases.

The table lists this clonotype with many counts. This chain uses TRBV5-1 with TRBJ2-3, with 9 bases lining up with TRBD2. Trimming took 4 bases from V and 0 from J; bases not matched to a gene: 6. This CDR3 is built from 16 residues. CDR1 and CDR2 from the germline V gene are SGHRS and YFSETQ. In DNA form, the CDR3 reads TGCGCCAGCAGCCCCGGACTAGCGAGGAGCACAGATACGCAGTATTTT. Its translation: CASSPGLARSTDTQYF.

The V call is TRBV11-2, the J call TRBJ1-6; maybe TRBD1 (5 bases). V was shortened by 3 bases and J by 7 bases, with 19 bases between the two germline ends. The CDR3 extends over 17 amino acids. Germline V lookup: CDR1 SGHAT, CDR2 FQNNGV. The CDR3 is CASSFFRDGTGNSPLHF. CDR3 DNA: TGTGCCAGCAGCTTCTTCCGCGACGGGACGGGAAATTCACCCCTCCACTTT.

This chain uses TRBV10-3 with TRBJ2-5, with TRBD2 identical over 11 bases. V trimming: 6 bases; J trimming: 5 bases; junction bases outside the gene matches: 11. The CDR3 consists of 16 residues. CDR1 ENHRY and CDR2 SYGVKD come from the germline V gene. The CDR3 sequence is CAISRNLAGGLETQYF. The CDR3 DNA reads TGTGCCATCAGCAGAAACCTAGCGGGAGGCCTGGAGACCCAGTACTTC.

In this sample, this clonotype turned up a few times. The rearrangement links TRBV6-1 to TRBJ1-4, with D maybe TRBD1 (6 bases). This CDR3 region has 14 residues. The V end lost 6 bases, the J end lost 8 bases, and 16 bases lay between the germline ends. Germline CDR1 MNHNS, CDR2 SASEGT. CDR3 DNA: TGTGCCAGCAGCCTGGACAGATTTGGCGAAAAACTGTTTTTT. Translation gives CASSLDRFGEKLFF.